The 3 T cell receptor beta chains below all came from one sample that was sequenced in a study of cytomegalovirus exposure and HLA in healthy donors. The primer mix had 60 Vbeta and 13 Jbeta primers. Some clones are missing from TCRdb's copy, which holds only in-frame ones; the method was immunoSEQ multiplex PCR. The table lists 200,000 to 250,000 clones. The sample taken for sequencing was PBMCs. These receptors were taken from a girl aged 2 to 10 in good health and CMV-seropositive.

This rearrangement joins TRBV5-4 to TRBJ1-3, with 8 bases aligning to TRBD1. Germline trimming cut 4 bases from V and 2 bases from J; bases unmatched to any gene: 5. In germline, CDR1 is SGHNT, CDR2 YYREEE (reference sequence). This CDR3 comprises 15 residues. This CDR3 is CASSRPDRAGNTIYF. The CDR3 coding sequence is TGTGCCAGCAGCCGCCCGGACAGGGCTGGAAACACCATATATTTT.

This chain joins TRBV15 and TRBJ2-5, with TRBD2 identical over 7 bases. Germline loops: CDR1 LNHNV, CDR2 YYDKDF (reference sequence). The CDR3 extends over 15 amino acids. The V gene end was trimmed by 1 base and the J gene end by 3 bases; junction bases not matched to a gene: 5. The CDR3 DNA follows: TGTGCCACCAGCAGAGGAGGTGCGGGAGAAGAGACCCAGTACTTC. It is translated as CATSRGGAGEETQYF.

V usage is TRBV28 and J usage is TRBJ1-4; D unclear. Germline-derived CDR1 and CDR2 are MDHEN and SYDVKM. This CDR3 is built from 14 residues. Deletions cut 2 bases from V and 3 bases from J, with 7 bases between. Here the CDR3 reads CASSLPPANEKLFF. CDR3 bases: TGTGCCAGCAGTTTACCCCCTGCTAATGAAAAACTGTTTTTT.